This TCR beta chain was recorded in a study of cytomegalovirus exposure and HLA in healthy donors. Regarding this clone: Its antigen is as yet unknown. This sample also contains other DNA sequences that code for the same CDR3.

Germline V CDR1 and CDR2: MNHNS, SASEGT. The CDR3 contains 13 residues. Trimming cost V 6 bases and J 2 bases; bases outside gene matches: 2. Assay: immunoSEQ multiplex PCR; the TCRdb copy retains only in-frame clones and omits some. The table records around 250,000 clones, around 89% of them present only once. Study results and limitations: Researchers catalogued about 160 TCR beta chains as cytomegalovirus-associated.

Sequencing used PBMCs. J is TRBJ2-7 and V is TRBV6-1; 9 bases fit TRBD1. The source of this sequence is a woman between 18 and 29 years old in good health and CMV-seronegative. The CDR3 DNA reads TGTGCCAGCAGCCGGGACAGGGCCTACGAGCAGTACTTC. This encodes CASSRDRAYEQYF.